The clone carrying this TCR beta chain is a singleton in its sample. What it binds is unknown. This sample is drawn from a study of follicular helper T cells after annual influenza vaccination. Described time point: 2015-2016 season, pre-vaccination. Sequencing of TCRB used Survey level resolution. The method was immunoSEQ multiplex PCR; TCRdb's version includes in-frame clones alone and lacks a portion of them. The sample records around 5,600 clones, roughly 80% being singletons. Study outcomes and limitations: Each annual vaccination recalled recurring oligoclonal ICOS+CD38+ cTfh clonotypes. Plasmablast frequency change correlated with clonality change in ICOS+CD38+ cTfh.

The V end lost 4 bases, the J end lost 3 bases, and 12 bases lay between the germline ends. This CDR3 has 14 residues. CDR1 is SGHTA, CDR2 FQGNSA, per germline. The sequence was obtained from an adult who received the influenza vaccine. Here the sequenced sample was CXCR5- memory CD4+ T cells sorted from blood, taken on the day of influenza vaccination. The chain uses TRBV7-2 and TRBJ1-1; D is uncertain. The CDR3 sequence: CASSSVGGYTEAFF. DNA of the CDR3: TGTGCCAGCAGCTCTGTGGGAGGATACACTGAAGCTTTCTTT.